A selection of T cell receptor beta chains follows, all from one sample in a study of CD4 T cells in relation to SARS-CoV-2 and coronaviruses. Produced via immunoSEQ multiplex PCR; TCRdb's table is partial and in-frame only. Altogether 20,000 to 25,000 clones are present, over 70% being singletons, with the ten largest covering roughly a sixth. The antigens of these receptors remain unknown. The sequencing input was CD4+ T cells from PBMCs, cultured in vitro. All receptors come from a human donor in good health. CDR3s include the opening cysteine and the closing phenylalanine or tryptophan. Each record gives: J gene, V gene, D gene, clone size, CDR3 protein, CDR3 DNA. The D gene is left open where the match is weak. Rows give clone size only sometimes, using once, few, many, or a class for an expanded clone.

J: TRBJ2-3; V: TRBV19; D: .; size: .; CDR3: CASSIGLVGATDTQYF; DNA: TGTGCCAGTAGTATTGGGCTCGTAGGCGCGACAGATACGCAGTATTTT
J: TRBJ2-2; V: TRBV6-5; D: .; size: .; CDR3: CASSPPGLLPGELFF; DNA: TGTGCCAGCAGTCCGCCGGGACTCCTGCCCGGGGAGCTGTTTTTT
J: TRBJ2-7; V: TRBV12-1; D: .; size: .; CDR3: CASSFAGGLNNGGYYYEQYF; DNA: TGTGCCAGCAGCTTTGCGGGGGGACTGAATAACGGGGGCTACTACTACGAGCAGTACTTC
J: TRBJ2-3; V: TRBV7-2; D: .; size: .; CDR3: CASSQDAVSRDTQYF; DNA: TGTGCCAGCAGCCAGGACGCTGTGTCGCGAGATACGCAGTATTTT
J: TRBJ1-5; V: TRBV5-8; D: TRBD1; size: .; CDR3: CASSLGQGVQPQHF; DNA: TGTGCCAGCAGCTTGGGACAGGGGGTACAGCCCCAGCATTTT
J: TRBJ1-1; V: TRBV7-9; D: .; size: .; CDR3: CASSLAFGFTEAFF; DNA: TGTGCCAGCAGCTTAGCGTTTGGGTTTACTGAAGCTTTCTTT
J: TRBJ2-1; V: TRBV11-3; D: .; size: .; CDR3: CASSLGTYSYNEQFF; DNA: TGTGCCAGCAGCTTAGGAACTTACTCCTACAATGAGCAGTTCTTC
J: TRBJ2-3; V: TRBV14; D: .; size: .; CDR3: CASSQGARANTQYF; DNA: TGTGCCAGCAGCCAAGGGGCCCGTGCGAATACGCAGTATTTT
J: TRBJ2-7; V: TRBV3-1/TRBV3-2; D: .; size: .; CDR3: CASSQAVREQYF; DNA: TGTGCCAGCAGCCAAGCGGTGCGAGAGCAGTACTTC
J: TRBJ2-7; V: TRBV27; D: .; size: .; CDR3: CASSLGTGFSYEQYF; DNA: TGTGCCAGCAGTTTAGGTACAGGGTTCTCCTACGAGCAGTACTTC
J: TRBJ1-6; V: TRBV28; D: .; size: .; CDR3: CASSSLGGNNSPLHF; DNA: TGTGCCAGCAGCTCTCTTGGCGGCAATAATTCACCCCTCCACTTT
J: TRBJ2-7; V: TRBV5-4; D: .; size: large; CDR3: CASSLEGYEQYF; DNA: TGTGCCAGCAGCTTGGAGGGCTACGAGCAGTACTTC
J: TRBJ2-5; V: TRBV28; D: .; size: .; CDR3: CASSPIAETQYF; DNA: TGTGCCAGCAGTCCCATCGCCGAGACCCAGTACTTC
J: TRBJ1-5; V: TRBV11-2; D: .; size: .; CDR3: CASSLIDNQPQHF; DNA: TGTGCCAGCAGCTTAATCGACAATCAGCCCCAGCATTTT
J: TRBJ1-5; V: TRBV28; D: .; size: .; CDR3: CASSPVVYRDNQPQHF; DNA: TGTGCCAGCAGCCCTGTCGTATACAGGGACAATCAGCCCCAGCATTTT
J: TRBJ2-3; V: TRBV2; D: TRBD2; size: .; CDR3: CASSWGLAGGTDTQYF; DNA: TGTGCCAGCAGTTGGGGACTAGCGGGAGGGACAGATACGCAGTATTTT
J: TRBJ2-1; V: TRBV6-5; D: TRBD2; size: .; CDR3: CASNERESYNEQFF; DNA: TGTGCCAGCAACGAGCGGGAGTCGTACAATGAGCAGTTCTTC
J: TRBJ2-2; V: TRBV5-4; D: TRBD2; size: .; CDR3: CASSLGRPSGRVSFTGELFF; DNA: TGTGCCAGCAGCTTAGGGCGGCCTAGCGGGAGGGTTTCGTTCACCGGGGAGCTGTTTTTT
J: TRBJ1-6; V: TRBV30; D: .; size: once; CDR3: CAVNRGSSYNSPLHF; DNA: TGTGCCGTTAACCGGGGCAGCAGCTATAATTCACCCCTCCACTTT
J: TRBJ2-5; V: TRBV27; D: .; size: .; CDR3: CASSKSPGGQETQYF; DNA: TGTGCCAGCAGTAAATCCCCCGGCGGCCAAGAGACCCAGTACTTC
J: TRBJ2-7; V: TRBV11-2; D: .; size: .; CDR3: CASSATGNEGEQYF; DNA: TGTGCCAGCAGTGCAACGGGGAACGAGGGTGAGCAGTACTTC
J: TRBJ2-2; V: TRBV30; D: TRBD1; size: .; CDR3: CAWSGYRGRTGELFF; DNA: TGTGCCTGGAGTGGTTACAGGGGGCGAACCGGGGAGCTGTTTTTT
J: TRBJ2-1; V: TRBV6-5; D: TRBD2; size: few; CDR3: CASRLAGVDNEQFF; DNA: TGTGCCAGCAGGCTAGCGGGAGTAGACAATGAGCAGTTCTTC
J: TRBJ1-2; V: TRBV28; D: TRBD1; size: .; CDR3: CASSDREYGYTF; DNA: TGTGCCAGCAGCGACAGGGAATATGGCTACACCTTC
J: TRBJ2-1; V: TRBV10-3; D: .; size: .; CDR3: CAIRAPNAGRGYNEQFF; DNA: TGTGCCATCAGGGCCCCCAATGCTGGGAGAGGCTACAATGAGCAGTTCTTC
J: TRBJ1-5; V: TRBV30; D: .; size: .; CDR3: CAWSAGRDGGGQPQHF; DNA: TGTGCCTGGAGCGCCGGCAGGGACGGAGGGGGTCAGCCCCAGCATTTT
J: TRBJ2-1; V: TRBV7-9; D: .; size: .; CDR3: CASSFQRGIVEQFF; DNA: TGTGCCAGCAGCTTCCAGCGCGGGATTGTTGAGCAGTTCTTC
J: TRBJ1-3; V: TRBV5-6; D: .; size: .; CDR3: CASVAQGSGNTIYF; DNA: TGTGCCAGCGTCGCCCAGGGCTCTGGAAACACCATATATTTT
J: TRBJ1-3; V: TRBV9; D: .; size: .; CDR3: CASNPASSGNTIYF; DNA: TGTGCCAGCAACCCCGCATCCTCTGGAAACACCATATATTTT
J: TRBJ2-3; V: TRBV7-3; D: TRBD2; size: .; CDR3: CASSLSLVGGADTQYF; DNA: TGTGCCAGCAGCTTAAGTCTCGTCGGGGGGGCAGATACGCAGTATTTT
J: TRBJ1-1; V: TRBV12-3/TRBV12-4; D: .; size: once; CDR3: CASSSTGNTEAFF; DNA: TGTGCCAGCAGCTCGACAGGGAACACTGAAGCTTTCTTT
J: TRBJ1-1; V: TRBV12-5; D: TRBD1; size: .; CDR3: CASGLTRTGGDTEAFF; DNA: TGTGCTAGTGGTTTGACTCGGACAGGGGGTGACACTGAAGCTTTCTTT
J: TRBJ2-7; V: TRBV6-4; D: TRBD1; size: .; CDR3: CASSDQGTGTPYEQYF; DNA: TGTGCCAGCAGTGACCAAGGGACAGGGACCCCCTACGAGCAGTACTTC
J: TRBJ2-1; V: TRBV19; D: TRBD2; size: few; CDR3: CASIPAGLASEEQFF; DNA: TGTGCCAGTATTCCCGCGGGACTAGCGAGTGAGGAGCAGTTCTTC
J: TRBJ2-7; V: TRBV18; D: .; size: .; CDR3: CASSPRVGAFHEQYF; DNA: TGTGCCAGCTCACCCCGGGTAGGGGCATTCCACGAGCAGTACTTC
J: TRBJ1-1; V: TRBV30; D: .; size: .; CDR3: CAGMFGENTEAFF; DNA: TGTGCCGGTATGTTCGGGGAGAACACTGAAGCTTTCTTT
J: TRBJ1-6; V: TRBV27; D: TRBD1; size: .; CDR3: CASRPGQGAVDYNSPLHF; DNA: TGTGCCAGCAGGCCGGGACAGGGAGCGGTGGACTATAATTCACCCCTCCACTTT
J: TRBJ2-2; V: TRBV24-1; D: .; size: few; CDR3: CATSDLPGGIGGELFF; DNA: TGTGCCACCAGTGATTTGCCTGGGGGTATTGGCGGGGAGCTGTTTTTT
J: TRBJ2-7; V: TRBV7-8; D: .; size: .; CDR3: CASSLFKSYEQYF; DNA: TGTGCCAGCAGCTTATTCAAGTCCTACGAGCAGTACTTC
J: TRBJ2-7; V: TRBV11-2; D: .; size: .; CDR3: CASSLGASGGRYEQYF; DNA: TGTGCCAGCAGCTTAGGGGCCTCCGGTGGGAGATACGAGCAGTACTTC
J: TRBJ2-1; V: TRBV3-1/TRBV3-2; D: TRBD2; size: .; CDR3: CASSQDWGSGRGYNEQFF; DNA: TGTGCCAGCAGCCAAGATTGGGGTAGCGGGAGAGGGTACAATGAGCAGTTCTTC
J: TRBJ2-3; V: TRBV20-1; D: .; size: .; CDR3: CSASFVGSTDTQYF; DNA: TGCAGTGCTAGTTTTGTAGGGAGCACAGATACGCAGTATTTT